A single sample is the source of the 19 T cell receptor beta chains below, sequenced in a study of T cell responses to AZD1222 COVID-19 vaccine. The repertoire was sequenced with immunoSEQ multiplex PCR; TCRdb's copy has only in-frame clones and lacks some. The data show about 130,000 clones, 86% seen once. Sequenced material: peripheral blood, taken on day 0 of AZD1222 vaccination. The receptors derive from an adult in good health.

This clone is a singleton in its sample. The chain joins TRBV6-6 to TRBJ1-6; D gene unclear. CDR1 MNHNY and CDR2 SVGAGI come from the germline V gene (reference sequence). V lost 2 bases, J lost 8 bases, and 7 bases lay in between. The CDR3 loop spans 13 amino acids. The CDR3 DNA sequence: TGTGCCAGCAGTTACGGTGGAGATTCACCCCTCCACTTT. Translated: CASSYGGDSPLHF.

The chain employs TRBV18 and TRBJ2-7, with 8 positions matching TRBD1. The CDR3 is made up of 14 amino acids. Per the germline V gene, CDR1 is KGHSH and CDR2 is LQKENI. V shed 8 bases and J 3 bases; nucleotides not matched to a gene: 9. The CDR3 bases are TGTGCCAGCACCCACGGGACAGGAGACTACGAGCAGTACTTC. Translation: CASTHGTGDYEQYF.

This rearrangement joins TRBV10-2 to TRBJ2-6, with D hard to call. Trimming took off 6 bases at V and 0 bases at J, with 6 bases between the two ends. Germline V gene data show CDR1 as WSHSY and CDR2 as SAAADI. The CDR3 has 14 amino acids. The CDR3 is CASRLSSGANVLTF. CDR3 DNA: TGCGCCAGCAGGTTAAGCTCTGGGGCCAACGTCCTGACTTTC.

CDR3 nucleotide sequence: TGTGCCAGCAGCTTCTCCGGACAATCGAACACCGGGGAGCTGTTTTTT. As protein: CASSFSGQSNTGELFF. The chain couples TRBV7-9 to TRBJ2-2; a possible D gene is TRBD1 (5 bases). V was shortened by 3 bases and J by 0 bases, with 11 bases between the two germline ends. Germline lookup yields CDR1 SEHNR and CDR2 FQNEAQ (reference sequence). The CDR3 length is 16 residues.

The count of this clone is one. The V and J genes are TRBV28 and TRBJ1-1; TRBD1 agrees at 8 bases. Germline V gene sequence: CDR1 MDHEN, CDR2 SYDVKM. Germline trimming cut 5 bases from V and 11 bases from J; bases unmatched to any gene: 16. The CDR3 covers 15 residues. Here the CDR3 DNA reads TGTGCCAGCAGTCCAGCGACCGGGACAGGTCTGATGGCTTTCTTT. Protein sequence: CASSPATGTGLMAFF.

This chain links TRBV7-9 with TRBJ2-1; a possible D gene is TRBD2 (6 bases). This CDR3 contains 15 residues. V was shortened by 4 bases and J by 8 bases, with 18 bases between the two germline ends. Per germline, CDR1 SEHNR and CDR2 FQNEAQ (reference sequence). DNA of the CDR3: TGTGCCAGCAGCTCGCGCTGGGGGGTGGTAGATGAGCAGTTCTTC. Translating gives CASSSRWGVVDEQFF.

This chain's CDR3 is CASSRGRTRPQHF. The CDR3 DNA is TGTGCCAGCAGCCGGGGACGTACGAGGCCCCAGCATTTT. The rearrangement uses TRBV6-5 and TRBJ1-5; D possibly corresponds to TRBD1 (5 bases). Germline CDR1 MNHEY, CDR2 SVGAGI. CDR3 length equals 13 residues. With 6 bases removed from V and 9 bases from J, the gap between germline ends came to 15 bases.

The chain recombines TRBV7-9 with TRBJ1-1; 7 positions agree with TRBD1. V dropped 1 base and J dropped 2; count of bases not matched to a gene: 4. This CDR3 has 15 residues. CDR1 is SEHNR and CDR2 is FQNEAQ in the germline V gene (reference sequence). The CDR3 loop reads CASSLVAGGNTEAFF. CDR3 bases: TGTGCCAGCAGCTTAGTTGCAGGGGGAAACACTGAAGCTTTCTTT.

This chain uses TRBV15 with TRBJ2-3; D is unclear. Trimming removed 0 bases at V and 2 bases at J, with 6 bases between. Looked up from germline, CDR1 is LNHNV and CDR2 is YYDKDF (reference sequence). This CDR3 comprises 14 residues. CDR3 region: CATSRDADTDTQYF. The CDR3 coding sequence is TGTGCCACCAGCAGAGATGCTGACACAGATACGCAGTATTTT.

The CDR3 coding sequence is TGTGCCAGCAGTTTAGAAGTCGGGGGAGGCTTATATTCACCCCTCCACTTT. It translates to CASSLEVGGGLYSPLHF. This rearrangement joins TRBV27 to TRBJ1-6; D is possibly TRBD1 (5 bases). The V gene's germline CDR1 is MNHEY and CDR2 SMNVEV (reference sequence). CDR3 length: 17 amino acids. The V and J ends lost 2 bases and 8 bases respectively, with 19 bases between them.

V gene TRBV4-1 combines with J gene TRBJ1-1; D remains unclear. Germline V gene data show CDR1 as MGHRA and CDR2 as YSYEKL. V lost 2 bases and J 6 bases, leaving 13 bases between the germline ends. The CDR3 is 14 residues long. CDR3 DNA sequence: TGCGCCAGCAGCCAAATCGAGAGGTCCCCTGAAGCTTTCTTT. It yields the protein CASSQIERSPEAFF.

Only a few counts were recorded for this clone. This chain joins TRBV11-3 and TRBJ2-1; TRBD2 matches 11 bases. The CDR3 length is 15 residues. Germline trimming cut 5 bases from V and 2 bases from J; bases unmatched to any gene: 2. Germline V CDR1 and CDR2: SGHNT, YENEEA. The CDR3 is CASSPGLAAYNEQFF. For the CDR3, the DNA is TGTGCCAGCAGCCCGGGACTAGCGGCCTACAATGAGCAGTTCTTC. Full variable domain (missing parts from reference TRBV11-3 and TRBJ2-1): EAGVVQSPRYKIIEKKQPVAFWCNPISGHNTLYWYLQNLGQGPELLIRYENEEAVDDSQLPKDRFSAERLKGVDSTLKIQPAELGDSAVYLCASSPGLAAYNEQFFGPGTRLTVL.

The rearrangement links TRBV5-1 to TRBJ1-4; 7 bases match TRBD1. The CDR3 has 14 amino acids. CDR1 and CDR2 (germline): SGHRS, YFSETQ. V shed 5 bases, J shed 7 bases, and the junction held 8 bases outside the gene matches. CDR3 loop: CASRPTGVGEKLFF. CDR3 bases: TGCGCCAGCAGACCAACAGGGGTCGGTGAAAAACTGTTTTTT.

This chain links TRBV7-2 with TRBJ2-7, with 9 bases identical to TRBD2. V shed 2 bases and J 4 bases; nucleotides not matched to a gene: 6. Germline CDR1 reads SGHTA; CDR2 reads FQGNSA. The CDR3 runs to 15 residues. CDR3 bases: TGTGCCAGCAGCTTAAGGATAGCGGGAGTTTACGAGCAGTACTTC. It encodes CASSLRIAGVYEQYF.

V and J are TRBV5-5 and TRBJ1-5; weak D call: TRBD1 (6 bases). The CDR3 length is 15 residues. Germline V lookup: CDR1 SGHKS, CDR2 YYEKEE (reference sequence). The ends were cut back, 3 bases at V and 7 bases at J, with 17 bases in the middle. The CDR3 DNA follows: TGTGCCAGCAGCTATATTGGGGCAGGGGACCAGCCCCAGCATTTT. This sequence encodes CASSYIGAGDQPQHF.

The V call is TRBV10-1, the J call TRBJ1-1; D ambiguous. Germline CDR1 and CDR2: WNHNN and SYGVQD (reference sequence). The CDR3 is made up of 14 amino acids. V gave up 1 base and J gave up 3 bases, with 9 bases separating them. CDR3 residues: CASSELPGDTEAFF. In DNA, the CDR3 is TGCGCCAGCAGTGAGTTACCGGGTGACACTGAAGCTTTCTTT.

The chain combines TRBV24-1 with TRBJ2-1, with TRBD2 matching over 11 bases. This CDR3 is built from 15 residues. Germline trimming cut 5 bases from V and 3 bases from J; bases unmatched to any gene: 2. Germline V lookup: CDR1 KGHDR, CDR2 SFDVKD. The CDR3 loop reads CATSASGGNYNEQFF. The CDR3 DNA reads TGTGCCACCAGTGCTAGCGGGGGGAACTACAATGAGCAGTTCTTC.

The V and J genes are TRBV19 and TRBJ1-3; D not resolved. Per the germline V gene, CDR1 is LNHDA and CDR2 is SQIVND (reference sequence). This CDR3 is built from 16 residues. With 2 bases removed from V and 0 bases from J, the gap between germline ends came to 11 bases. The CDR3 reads CASSIRVTYSGNTIYF. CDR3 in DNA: TGTGCCAGTAGTATAAGGGTCACTTACTCTGGAAACACCATATATTTT.

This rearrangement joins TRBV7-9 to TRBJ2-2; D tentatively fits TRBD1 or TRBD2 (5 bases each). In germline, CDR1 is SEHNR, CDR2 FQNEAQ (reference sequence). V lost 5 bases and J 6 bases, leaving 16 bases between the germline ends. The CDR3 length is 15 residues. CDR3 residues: CASSRNQLGAGELFF. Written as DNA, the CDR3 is TGTGCCAGCAGCCGCAATCAACTAGGGGCCGGGGAGCTGTTTTTT.